This T cell receptor beta chain was found in a study of T cells in Graves' hyperthyroidism and ophthalmopathy (dated by TCRdb to about 2019). For the study in its entirety: Peripheral blood was collected at initial diagnosis, before any treatment. To identify distinguishing TCR V-J signatures, a discovery cohort of 90 to 100 patients was used, comprising 43 with Graves' ophthalmopathy and around 60 with stable Graves' hyperthyroidism. Prospective prediction of ophthalmopathy was tested in an independent validation cohort consisting of 18 hyperthyroidism patients and approximately 16 patients who later progressed to ophthalmopathy. For training and testing, the roughly 93 patients in the discovery cohort were randomly divided in a 7:3 ratio. In addition, the study compared T-cell repertoires in thyroid tissue and in blood from a handful of Graves' hyperthyroidism patients. Once sampling was done, hyperthyroidism patients were given methimazole at a starting dose of 30 mg daily, whereas ophthalmopathy patients were given high-dose intravenous methylprednisolone. TCR Vbeta CDR3 sequencing of some 140 peripheral blood samples (around 45 ophthalmopathy, 75 to 80 hyperthyroidism and some 17 progressor patients) is reported in the paper.

The germline V gene (reference sequence) specifies MNHEY as CDR1 and SMNVEV as CDR2. The CDR3, from cysteine to phenylalanine, totals 16 residues. Only the CDR3 portion is preserved as DNA: 48 bases, with reading frame beginning at the first base. After removal of 5 bases from V and 4 bases from J, the junction retains 14 bases not matched to a gene. This clonotype appeared many times. No antigen is known for it. Base qualities are not recorded, but no much larger clone differs from it by a single base. Amplification of TCR beta CDR3 regions was carried out from RNA transcripts. The first round of RT-PCR for the TCR CDR3 was performed with the HTBI primer set and the Qiagen OneStep RT-PCR kit. Libraries were constructed in a second round of multiplex PCR, after which size selection and purification were carried out. Paired-end sequencing of the libraries was performed with 100 bp reads on an Illumina HiSeq2000. Per the original workflow: Raw data were processed with SOAPnuke, discarding reads with adapters, uncalled bases, mean Phred below 15, or no exact constant-primer or identifier match. COPE v1.2.5 was used to merge the high-quality paired reads, and each unique nucleotide sequence was defined as a clonotype. MiTCR v1.1 was used to align the clonotypes against IMGT TRBV, TRBD and TRBJ reference segments. Only V-J combinations with frequency above 0.0001, covering 99% to 99.2% of repertoires, were analysed. The TCS score was defined as the ratio of F50 (clonal expansion) to E x V (chaos), calculated using BLOSUM62-based TCRdist between CDR3 peptides within each V-J. Welch's t-statistics and random forest reduced roughly 540 V-J features to some 14, which were used in a naive Bayes classifier (R e1071). TCRdb reprocessing: public reads trimmed at Q25 with fastp, clones called with MiXCR, in-frame beta chains kept. Every entry covers one CDR3 protein and lists the most common genes and DNA from its rows. TCRdb's processing, not the authors' own work, is the source of the V and J calls. The sample includes around 350,000 distinct CDR3 sequences, with about 15% observed a single time. About 20% of the sample rests with the top ten.

On the study overall, not on this receptor specifically: No statistical method was used to fix the sample size in advance, and group allocation was not hidden from the investigators. Most expanded thyroid clonotypes (frequency above 0.001) were also detected in blood, a finding suggesting that blood repertoires may reflect thyroid immune responses. In validation, progression to ophthalmopathy was predicted by the model with around 71% sensitivity and just over 72% specificity, a median of approximately 7.1 months before onset. A model built on a 13 V-J signature distinguished ophthalmopathy from stable hyperthyroidism, reaching approximately 89% sensitivity and around 81% specificity in cross-validation and 80%/75% in testing.

In the ophthalmopathy patients, disease was moderately to severely active, with a Clinical Activity Score of 3 or more, a NOSPECS grade of 4 or more, and a duration of less than 3 months. The study excluded patients with uncontrolled infections, other autoimmune diseases, pregnancy or lactation. Diagnoses relied on clinical symptoms, serum thyroxine and TRAb, thyroid ultrasound and orbital computed tomography. PBMCs were isolated from around 10 ml of fresh peripheral blood by Ficoll-Paque density gradient centrifugation. Total RNA was extracted with Trizol reagent, and quality was checked on an Agilent 2100 Bioanalyzer.

The material sequenced was blood. The clonotype comes from a woman in her twenties or thirties with Graves' ophthalmopathy. Here the chain combines TRBV27 and TRBJ2-7; 7 bases in the junction line up with TRBD1. The CDR3 reads CASSPSYGTEAYEQYF. The DNA sequence is as follows: TGTGCCAGCAGTCCTAGCTATGGGACAGAAGCTTACGAGCAGTACTTC.